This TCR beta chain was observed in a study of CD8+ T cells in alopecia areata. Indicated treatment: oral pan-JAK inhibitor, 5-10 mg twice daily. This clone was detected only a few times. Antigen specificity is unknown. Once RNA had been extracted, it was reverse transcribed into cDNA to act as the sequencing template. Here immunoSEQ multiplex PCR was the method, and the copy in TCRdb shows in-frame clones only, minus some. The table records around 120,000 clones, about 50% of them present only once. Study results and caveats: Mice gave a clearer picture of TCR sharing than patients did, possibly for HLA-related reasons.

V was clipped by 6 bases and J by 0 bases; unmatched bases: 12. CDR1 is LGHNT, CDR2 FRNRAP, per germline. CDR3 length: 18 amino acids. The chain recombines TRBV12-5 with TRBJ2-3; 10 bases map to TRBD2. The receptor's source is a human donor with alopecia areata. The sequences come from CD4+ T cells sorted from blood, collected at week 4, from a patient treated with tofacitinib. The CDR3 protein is CASGKSGGDSLSTDTQYF. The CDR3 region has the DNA TGTGCTAGTGGGAAAAGCGGGGGGGATTCTCTTAGCACAGATACGCAGTATTTT.